The 10 T cell receptor beta chains below come from one sample, sequenced in a study of CD8 T cells in Susac syndrome. The authors reverse transcribed roughly 0.5 to 1 ug RNA with random hexamers. TCRdb reanalysed the immunoSEQ multiplex PCR reads using MiXCR and keeps one entry per CDR3 protein. This sample has around 140,000 distinct CDR3 sequences, with 80% found just once. Sequenced material: CD8+ T cells from PBMCs. The receptors were sampled from a human donor with multiple sclerosis.

V is TRBV5-4 and J is TRBJ2-7; 7 bases are a match to TRBD1. The germline gives CDR1 SGHNT, CDR2 YYREEE (reference sequence). V was clipped by 4 bases and J by 2 bases; unmatched bases: 3. CDR3 length: 13 amino acids. The CDR3 sequence is CASSDRVTYEQYV. The CDR3 coding sequence is TGTGCCAGCAGCGACAGGGTAACCTACGAGCAGTACGTC.

This chain joins TRBV4-1 and TRBJ1-1; D gene uncertain. The CDR3 totals 13 residues. Germline loops: CDR1 MGHRA, CDR2 YSYEKL. V was shortened by 3 bases and J by 1 base, with 6 bases between the two germline ends. The DNA for the CDR3 is TGCGCCAGCAGCCACGGCAAGAACACTGAAGCTTTCTTT. Its translation is CASSHGKNTEAFF.

This chain uses TRBV21-1 with TRBJ2-3; the table's D call, TRBD1, has no DNA check behind it. TRBV21-1 is a listed pseudogene. The length of the CDR3 is 17 residues. CDR3 residues: CASSKWDRGQSTDTQYF. The CDR3 DNA reads as TGTGCCAGCAGCAAATGGGACAGGGGCCAAAGCACAGATACGCAGTATTTT.

V gene TRBV2 combines with J gene TRBJ2-3; TRBD1 is a possible D gene (6 bases). The CDR3 is 16 residues long. The V gene lost 8 bases and the J gene lost 0 bases, with 18 bases spanning the gap. Germline V CDR1 and CDR2: SNHLY, FYNNEI. The CDR3 region is CASAGTTLPSTDTQYF. Written as DNA, the CDR3 is TGTGCCAGCGCCGGGACAACCCTTCCTAGCACAGATACGCAGTATTTT.

This chain connects TRBV20-1 to TRBJ2-2; weak D call: TRBD2 (6 bases). The V end lost 0 bases, the J end lost 4 bases, and 15 bases lay between the germline ends. The CDR3 is 16 amino acids. CDR1 is DFQATT and CDR2 is SNEGSKA in the germline V gene (reference sequence). CDR3 in amino acids: CSARDPSGDSTGELFF. The CDR3 DNA reads as TGCAGTGCTAGAGATCCGTCGGGAGATAGCACCGGGGAGCTGTTTTTT.

The chain is built from TRBV12-3 or TRBV12-4 and TRBJ1-5, with D maybe TRBD1 (6 bases). The CDR3 sequence is 15 residues long. The germline V and J ends were trimmed by 6 bases and 0 bases, with 12 bases remaining between them. Written as DNA, the CDR3 is TGTGCCAGCAGCTGGACAGTTTATAGCAATCAGCCCCAGCATTTT. Its translation is CASSWTVYSNQPQHF.

V and J are TRBV6-5 and TRBJ2-3, with 8 nucleotides matching TRBD2. The V segment lost 6 bases and the J segment 3 bases; nucleotides outside the gene matches: 5. CDR1 and CDR2 from the germline V gene are MNHEY and SVGAGI. CDR3 length: 14 amino acids. The CDR3 protein is CASRRGEGTDTQYF. DNA of the CDR3: TGTGCCAGCAGGCGGGGGGAAGGGACAGATACGCAGTATTTT.

The chain joins TRBV5-1 to TRBJ2-3; 12 bases agree with TRBD2. The CDR3 is 15 residues long. CDR1 and CDR2 from the germline V gene are SGHRS and YFSETQ. Trimming cost V 4 bases and J 5 bases; bases outside gene matches: 5. In DNA form, the CDR3 reads TGCGCCAGCAGCCTTTCGGGACTAGCGGGAGATACGCAGTATTTT. Translated: CASSLSGLAGDTQYF.

V and J are TRBV7-9 and TRBJ2-3, with D possibly being TRBD1 or TRBD2 (6 bases each). The germline V and J ends were trimmed by 6 bases and 2 bases, with 18 bases remaining between them. CDR1 is SEHNR, CDR2 FQNEAQ, per germline (reference sequence). The length of the CDR3 is 16 residues. CDR3 region: CASSPLGGTTTDTQYF. The DNA for the CDR3 is TGTGCCAGCAGTCCCCTAGGGGGGACAACCACAGATACGCAGTATTTT. Full variable domain (outside the CDR3, taken from reference TRBV7-9 and TRBJ2-3): DTGVSQNPRHKITKRGQNVTFRCDPISEHNRLYWYRQTLGQGPEFLTYFQNEAQLEKSRLLSDRFSAERPKGSFSTLEIQRTEQGDSAMYLCASSPLGGTTTDTQYFGPGTRLTVL.

V usage is TRBV24-1 and J usage is TRBJ2-2; no clear D gene. Trimming left V 3 bases short and J 0 bases short, with 10 bases between. The CDR3 runs to 16 residues. Per germline, CDR1 KGHDR and CDR2 SFDVKD. The CDR3 DNA follows: TGTGCCACCAGTGATAGAATCAGCTCGAACACCGGGGAGCTGTTTTTT. Protein: CATSDRISSNTGELFF.